Each of the 26 T cell receptor beta chains below was sequenced from the same sample in a study of immune heterogeneity within non-small cell lung tumors. Multiplex PCR with 32 V and 13 J primers amplified TCR beta CDR3. One entry per CDR3 protein, called by TCRdb with MiXCR from the multiplex PCR reads. The data hold some 31,000 distinct CDR3 sequences, with 25% to 30% observed a single time. Template material comprised bulk tumor genomic DNA at approximately 540 ng per sample. Several far-apart biopsies were taken per primary tumor during surgery. Curative surgery was undertaken by patients, who had untreated, newly diagnosed non-small cell lung cancer. Material: lung tumor tissue. Source of these receptors: a man aged 35-49 years with non-small cell lung cancer.

This clonotype has a handful of counts. The chain is built from TRBV20-1 and TRBJ2-3, with D hard to call. The CDR3 is 13 amino acids. V shed 1 base and J shed 1 base, with 6 bases lying between them. Germline CDR1 and CDR2: DFQATT and SNEGSKA (reference sequence). The CDR3 DNA follows: TGCAGTGCTAGAGCTGACGGCACAGATACGCAGTATTTT. Residues: CSARADGTDTQYF.

Remarks on this clonotype: It may be a read error: a sequence one base away is much more abundant. This chain uses TRBV28 with TRBJ2-7; D is ambiguous. Looked up from germline, CDR1 is MDHEN and CDR2 is SYDVKM. This CDR3 spans 12 amino acids. CDR3 nucleotide sequence: TGTGCCAGCATTTTACCCTCCTACGAGCAGTACTTC. Protein product: CASILPSYEQYF.

This clonotype showed up many times. This chain uses TRBV4-1 with TRBJ1-5, with a tentative D call TRBD1 (5 bases). The CDR3 is 15 residues long. Germline V gene data show CDR1 as MGHRA and CDR2 as YSYEKL. Trimming left V 4 bases short and J 3 bases short, with 13 bases between. The CDR3: CASSPDKSPNQPQHF. The CDR3 nucleotides are TGCGCCAGCAGCCCGGACAAAAGCCCCAATCAGCCCCAGCATTTT.

This clonotype has just a few counts. The chain recombines TRBV29-1 with TRBJ1-1; TRBD1 matches at 8 bases. This CDR3 is built from 12 residues. The V segment lost 2 bases and the J segment 7 bases; nucleotides outside the gene matches: 3. Per germline, CDR1 SQVTM and CDR2 ANQGSEA. CDR3 amino acids: CSVESDRDEAFF. CDR3 coding DNA: TGCAGCGTTGAATCGGACAGGGATGAAGCTTTCTTT.

V usage is TRBV10-3 and J usage is TRBJ1-4; TRBD1 matches at 8 bases. This CDR3 spans 13 amino acids. Trimming took 10 bases from V and 7 from J; bases not matched to a gene: 8. Germline V gene sequence: CDR1 ENHRY, CDR2 SYGVKD. The CDR3 region is CATAGTGGEKLFF. The CDR3 nucleotides are TGTGCCACCGCCGGGACAGGTGGTGAAAAACTGTTTTTT.

A word on this clonotype: A clone one base away is much larger, so this may be a read error. The gene calls are TRBV19 and TRBJ2-7; 7 bases align to TRBD2. Germline V gives CDR1 LNHDA, CDR2 SQIVND (reference sequence). This CDR3 has 13 residues. The V gene end was trimmed by 10 bases and the J gene end by 0 bases; junction bases not matched to a gene: 6. The DNA of the CDR3 is TGTGCCACCTGGGGCGGGAGCTCCTACGAGCAGTACTTC. Translated: CATWGGSSYEQYF.

The chain employs TRBV25-1 and TRBJ1-1, with D maybe TRBD1 (6 bases). V gave up 11 bases and J gave up 6 bases, with 16 bases separating them. Germline CDR1 MGHDK, CDR2 SYGVNS. The CDR3 contains 12 residues. The CDR3 sequence is CAVGGGAAEAFF. The CDR3 nucleotides are TGTGCCGTTGGTGGGGGCGCGGCTGAAGCTTTCTTT.

With regard to this clonotype: The conserved phenylalanine or tryptophan normally closing the CDR3 is absent here, so this likely arose from a read error. The rearrangement uses TRBV5-5 and TRBJ1-2; a weak D match, TRBD1 (5 bases). V lost 2 bases, J lost 2 bases, and 10 bases lay in between. The CDR3 covers 14 residues. Germline V CDR1 and CDR2: SGHKS, YYEKEE (reference sequence). CDR3 DNA: TGTGCCAGCAGCTTCATGCAGGGAAACTATGGCTACACCTTA. Protein sequence: CASSFMQGNYGYTL.

This clonotype has a handful of counts. The chain has TRBV4-1 and TRBJ1-1; D ambiguous. Germline assignment: CDR1 MGHRA and CDR2 YSYEKL. CDR3 size: 16 residues. V dropped 1 base and J dropped 1 base, with 13 bases sitting between them. The CDR3 spells CASSQGRTRGNTEAFF. CDR3 nucleotides: TGCGCCAGCAGCCAAGGCCGAACTCGGGGGAACACTGAAGCTTTCTTT.

As concerns this clonotype: A much larger clone lies one base from this, so it may be a read error. The chain couples TRBV5-6 to TRBJ2-7, with TRBD2 identical over 7 bases. CDR3 length equals 14 residues. CDR1 and CDR2 from the germline V gene are SGHDT and YYEEEE. V lost 6 bases to trimming and J lost 4 bases; unmatched junction nucleotides: 10. CDR3 sequence reads: CASIVAGESYEQYF. The CDR3 nucleotides are TGTGCCAGCATAGTGGCGGGAGAAAGTTACGAGCAGTACTTC. Drawing the rest from reference TRBV5-6 and TRBJ2-7, the complete variable domain is DAGVTQSPTHLIKTRGQQVTLRCSPKSGHDTVSWYQQALGQGPQFIFQYYEEEERQRGNFPDRFSGHQFPNYSSELNVNALLLGDSALYLCASIVAGESYEQYFGPGTRLTVT.

This clonotype was found many times. The CDR3 DNA reads TGTGCCAGCAGTTTACTAGCGGGGCGCTACGAGCAGTACTTC. Translating gives CASSLLAGRYEQYF. The gene calls are TRBV6-2 or TRBV6-3 and TRBJ2-7; 10 bases agree with TRBD2. This CDR3 region has 14 residues. Germline V gene lookup returns CDR1 MNHEY and CDR2 SVGEGT. J gave up 3 bases and V 4 bases, and 3 bases lay outside the gene matches.

This chain connects TRBV6-1 to TRBJ2-3; TRBD2 is a possible D gene (6 bases). Trimming stripped 6 bases from V and 2 bases from J, with 18 bases between. CDR3 length equals 16 residues. In germline, CDR1 is MNHNS, CDR2 SASEGT. The CDR3 reads CASSPRGAGPTDTQYF. CDR3 coding DNA: TGTGCCAGCAGCCCTAGAGGAGCGGGCCCCACAGATACGCAGTATTTT.

Comment on this clonotype: This could be a read error, since a much larger clone is one nucleotide away. The missing conserved phenylalanine or tryptophan at the end of this CDR3 makes a read error likely. No DNA is shown, since the ends of the CDR3 on it are uncertain; the CDR3 is the one TCRdb lists. The chain couples TRBV2 to TRBJ1-2; the table's TRBD1 call for D was not verified on the DNA. From its first to its last residue, the CDR3 has 11 amino acids. Germline-derived CDR1 and CDR2 are SNHLY and FYNNEI. The CDR3: CASSQQGQGTL.

There are many counts of this clonotype. The chain employs TRBV12-3 or TRBV12-4 and TRBJ1-4; possible D gene TRBD1, 5 bases. Trimming left V 6 bases short and J 7 bases short, with 18 bases between. The CDR3 contains 15 residues. Written as DNA, the CDR3 is TGTGCCAGCAGCCTCCATAGGGGTAGAGGTGAAAAACTGTTTTTT. Translation: CASSLHRGRGEKLFF.

The table lists this clonotype with many counts. The V and J genes are TRBV18 and TRBJ1-2; D uncertain. Between the trimmed V and J ends, which lost 5 bases and 1 base, there was a span of 5 bases. The CDR3 contains 12 residues. Germline loops: CDR1 KGHSH, CDR2 LQKENI. CDR3 DNA sequence: TGTGCCAGCTCATCGAATAACTATGGCTACACCTTC. This gives the protein CASSSNNYGYTF.

This clonotype is categorized as medium-sized. The rearrangement joins TRBV14 to TRBJ2-7, with D maybe TRBD1 (6 bases). The V gene's germline CDR1 is SGHDN and CDR2 FVKESK. The CDR3 has 17 residues. Trimming removed 1 base from V and 5 bases from J, with 21 bases in between. The CDR3 reads CASSQVRSTGFGHEQYF. The CDR3 nucleotides read TGTGCCAGCAGCCAAGTAAGAAGTACAGGGTTTGGGCACGAGCAGTACTTC.

This clonotype has only a few counts. This chain connects TRBV5-1 to TRBJ1-1; D might be TRBD1 (6 bases). Trimming shortened V by 4 bases and J by 0 bases, and 16 bases separated the two germline ends. This CDR3 region has 16 residues. Per germline, CDR1 SGHRS and CDR2 YFSETQ. CDR3 nucleotides: TGCGCCAGCAGCCCCTTGGACAGCAACTTGAACACTGAAGCTTTCTTT. This sequence encodes CASSPLDSNLNTEAFF.

Turning to this clonotype: It may be a read error: a sequence one base away is much more abundant. J is TRBJ2-2 and V is TRBV12-3 or TRBV12-4, with TRBD1 matching 10 bases. Trimming took 9 bases from V and 4 from J; bases not matched to a gene: 8. The CDR3 has 15 amino acids. As DNA, the CDR3 is TGTGCCAGAAGCCGACGGACAGGGGGCACCGGGGAGCTGTTTTTT. Amino acid sequence: CARSRRTGGTGELFF.

This clonotype was picked up a small number of times. The V gene is TRBV6-1, the J gene TRBJ2-3; D is unresolved. Deletions cut 6 bases from V and 2 bases from J, with 15 bases between. The CDR3 sequence is 15 residues long. The V gene's germline CDR1 is MNHNS and CDR2 SASEGT. The CDR3 bases are TGTGCCAGCAGCCCAGGCCAGGCCCTCACAGATACGCAGTATTTT. It yields the protein CASSPGQALTDTQYF.

CDR3 protein: CASSPYSGDIEQYF. The CDR3 bases are TGTGCCAGCTCACCTTATTCCGGGGACATCGAGCAGTACTTC. The chain joins TRBV18 to TRBJ2-7; possibly TRBD1 for D (6 bases). Trimming pared 3 bases from V and 6 bases from J, leaving 15 bases between. The CDR3 loop spans 14 amino acids. Germline V gene lookup returns CDR1 KGHSH and CDR2 LQKENI. Complete variable domain (other parts from reference TRBV18 and TRBJ2-7): NAGVMQNPRHLVRRRGQEARLRCSPMKGHSHVYWYRQLPEEGLKFMVYLQKENIIDESGMPKERFSAEFPKEGPSILRIQQVVRGDSAAYFCASSPYSGDIEQYFGPGTRLTVT.

This clonotype was detected ten times or more. The chain uses TRBV2 and TRBJ2-7; maybe TRBD1 (5 bases). CDR1 and CDR2 (germline): SNHLY, FYNNEI. The CDR3 is 12 amino acids. The V end was cut by 4 bases, the J end by 3 bases, with 7 bases between. The CDR3 nucleotides read TGTGCCAGCAGTGTGCAGGGCTACGAGCAGTACTTC. Protein: CASSVQGYEQYF.

This clonotype was seen many times. The V call is TRBV5-1, the J call TRBJ2-7; the D call may be TRBD1 or TRBD2 (5 bases each). The V and J ends lost 4 bases and 3 bases respectively, with 11 bases between them. Germline V CDR1 and CDR2: SGHRS, YFSETQ. The CDR3 is 13 residues long. CDR3 sequence reads: CASSMGRDYEQYF. CDR3 in DNA: TGCGCCAGCAGCATGGGACGTGACTACGAGCAGTACTTC.

This clonotype appeared many times. The chain employs TRBV5-1 and TRBJ2-3, with 15 bases identical to TRBD2. CDR3 size: 18 residues. Germline CDR1 and CDR2: SGHRS and YFSETQ. Losses at the gene ends were 4 bases for V and 1 base for J; bases not matched to a gene: 7. The DNA of the CDR3 is TGCGCCAGCAGCCCCGGGACTAGCGGGAGGTGGGGCACAGATACGCAGTATTTT. Translated: CASSPGTSGRWGTDTQYF.

Concerning this clonotype itself: The CDR3 carries no conserved terminal phenylalanine or tryptophan, so it likely arises from a read error. The chain links TRBV6-1 to TRBJ1-6, with a possible D match to TRBD1 (5 bases). Germline V CDR1 and CDR2: MNHNS, SASEGT. The CDR3 covers 13 residues. This chain's CDR3 is CASNLRVESPLHS. The CDR3 nucleotides read TGCGCCAGCAACCTCAGGGTGGAGTCACCCCTCCACTCT.

Turning to this clonotype: A read error may explain this, as a much larger clone is one base away. The chain uses TRBV2 and TRBJ1-1; 9 bases line up with TRBD1. Germline V gene sequence: CDR1 SNHLY, CDR2 FYNNEI. The CDR3 has 14 amino acids. Here the CDR3 reads CASIPGQGLTVAFF. The CDR3 coding sequence is TGTGCCAGCATCCCGGGACAGGGCCTCACTGTAGCTTTCTTT.

This clonotype showed up just a few times. The chain is built from TRBV29-1 and TRBJ2-2, with TRBD2 matching 7 bases. Germline V gene sequence: CDR1 SQVTM, CDR2 ANQGSEA. This CDR3 spans 13 amino acids. V shed 7 bases and J 7 bases; nucleotides not matched to a gene: 9. The CDR3 loop is CSAGGRGGGELFF. In DNA, the CDR3 is TGCAGCGCGGGGGGTAGGGGTGGCGGGGAGCTGTTTTTT.